These T cell receptor beta chains were read from a single sample in a study of CD8 T cells in Susac syndrome. Using its own MiXCR run on the immunoSEQ multiplex PCR reads, TCRdb lists one record per CDR3 protein. This sample carries some 180,000 distinct CDR3 sequences, around 90% of them seen once, and the ten largest clones take about 0.1%. Sequencing input: CD4+ T cells from PBMCs. The receptors originated from a human donor with Susac syndrome. The CDR3 runs from the conserved cysteine through the conserved F or W. D genes are given only for firm matches. Clone size, where shown, is once, few, many, or a class for clones that have expanded.

cdr3_aa: CASSDRERGQPQHF; cdr3_nt: TGTGCCAGCAGTGATAGGGAGCGCGGTCAGCCCCAGCATTTT; clone_size: .; d_call: .; v_call: TRBV2; j_call: TRBJ1-5
cdr3_aa: CASSYSRTTSNYGYTF; cdr3_nt: TGTGCCAGCAGTTACTCTCGGACTACCTCTAACTATGGCTACACCTTC; clone_size: .; d_call: .; v_call: TRBV6-6; j_call: TRBJ1-2
cdr3_aa: CSVGVAGGPGELFF; cdr3_nt: TGCAGCGTGGGAGTAGCGGGGGGGCCCGGGGAGCTGTTTTTT; clone_size: once; d_call: TRBD2; v_call: TRBV29-1; j_call: TRBJ2-2
cdr3_aa: CASSLDRAGRRNQPQHF; cdr3_nt: TGTGCCAGCAGCCTAGACAGGGCAGGGAGAAGAAATCAGCCCCAGCATTTT; clone_size: .; d_call: TRBD1; v_call: TRBV7-8; j_call: TRBJ1-5
cdr3_aa: CASSFQTGSDTEAFF; cdr3_nt: TGCGCCAGCAGCTTCCAGACAGGCTCGGACACTGAAGCTTTCTTT; clone_size: once; d_call: .; v_call: TRBV5-1; j_call: TRBJ1-1
cdr3_aa: CASSPRTSVSSYNEQFF; cdr3_nt: TGTGCCAGCTCACCGAGGACTAGCGTCAGCTCCTACAATGAGCAGTTCTTC; clone_size: .; d_call: TRBD2; v_call: TRBV18; j_call: TRBJ2-1
cdr3_aa: CASSTRADSLGYTF; cdr3_nt: TGTGCCAGCAGCACCAGAGCGGACAGCTTAGGCTACACCTTC; clone_size: .; d_call: .; v_call: TRBV9; j_call: TRBJ1-2
cdr3_aa: CAWSVQGDNEQFF; cdr3_nt: TGTGCCTGGAGTGTACAGGGGGACAATGAGCAGTTCTTC; clone_size: .; d_call: TRBD1; v_call: TRBV30; j_call: TRBJ2-1
cdr3_aa: CASSKTPGTPYGYTF; cdr3_nt: TGTGCCAGCAGCAAAACTCCCGGGACCCCCTATGGCTACACTTTC; clone_size: few; d_call: .; v_call: TRBV27; j_call: TRBJ1-2
cdr3_aa: CASSARDRGREQYF; cdr3_nt: TGTGCCAGCAGCGCCCGGGACAGGGGGCGAGAGCAGTACTTC; clone_size: .; d_call: TRBD1; v_call: TRBV9; j_call: TRBJ2-7
cdr3_aa: CASSVVGNQPQHF; cdr3_nt: TGTGCCAGCAGTGTCGTGGGCAATCAGCCCCAGCATTTT; clone_size: .; d_call: .; v_call: TRBV6-1; j_call: TRBJ1-5
cdr3_aa: CASSHRGASGRRNEQFF; cdr3_nt: TGTGCCAGCAGCCACCGAGGGGCTAGCGGGAGGAGAAATGAGCAGTTCTTC; clone_size: .; d_call: TRBD2; v_call: TRBV6-1; j_call: TRBJ2-1
cdr3_aa: CAWSVTHENSPLHF; cdr3_nt: TGTGCCTGGAGTGTAACGCACGAGAACTCACCCCTCCACTTT; clone_size: .; d_call: .; v_call: TRBV30; j_call: TRBJ1-6
cdr3_aa: CASSEYRRSSGNTIYF; cdr3_nt: TGTGCCAGCAGTGAATATAGGCGCAGCTCTGGAAACACCATATATTTT; clone_size: .; d_call: .; v_call: TRBV25-1; j_call: TRBJ1-3
cdr3_aa: CASSLPSGTDTQYF; cdr3_nt: TGTGCCAGCAGCTTGCCTAGCGGCACAGATACGCAGTATTTT; clone_size: .; d_call: .; v_call: TRBV5-6; j_call: TRBJ2-3
cdr3_aa: CASSAPQGRAWDSPLHF; cdr3_nt: TGTGCCAGCAGTGCGCCTCAAGGCAGGGCGTGGGATTCACCCCTCCACTTT; clone_size: .; d_call: .; v_call: TRBV25-1; j_call: TRBJ1-6
cdr3_aa: CASRLGPSRGENQETQYF; cdr3_nt: TGCGCCAGCAGGTTGGGGCCTTCGCGGGGGGAGAACCAAGAGACCCAGTACTTC; clone_size: .; d_call: TRBD2; v_call: TRBV5-1; j_call: TRBJ2-5
cdr3_aa: CASSQVQVGEKLFF; cdr3_nt: TGTGCCAGCAGCCAGGTACAGGTCGGGGAAAAACTGTTTTTT; clone_size: .; d_call: .; v_call: TRBV3-1; j_call: TRBJ1-4
cdr3_aa: CSVEDRRYNEQFF; cdr3_nt: TGCAGCGTTGAAGATCGCAGATACAATGAGCAGTTCTTC; clone_size: .; d_call: .; v_call: TRBV29-1; j_call: TRBJ2-1
cdr3_aa: CASSSWVGTSGRKQETQYF; cdr3_nt: TGTGCCAGCAGCTCCTGGGTTGGGACTAGCGGGAGGAAACAAGAGACCCAGTACTTC; clone_size: .; d_call: TRBD2; v_call: TRBV7-9; j_call: TRBJ2-5
cdr3_aa: CASSLARTGLAEKLFF; cdr3_nt: TGTGCCAGCAGCTTGGCCAGGACAGGGTTGGCTGAAAAACTGTTTTTT; clone_size: .; d_call: TRBD1; v_call: TRBV7-8; j_call: TRBJ1-4
cdr3_aa: CASSHVQDWHSYEQYF; cdr3_nt: TGTGCCAGCAGCCACGTTCAGGACTGGCACTCCTACGAGCAGTACTTC; clone_size: .; d_call: .; v_call: TRBV11-1; j_call: TRBJ2-7
cdr3_aa: CATSGDGNEQFF; cdr3_nt: TGTGCCACCAGTGGGGATGGTAATGAGCAGTTCTTC; clone_size: .; d_call: .; v_call: TRBV24-1; j_call: TRBJ2-1
cdr3_aa: CASSPTGENTEAFF; cdr3_nt: TGTGCCAGCAGCCCCACAGGGGAGAACACTGAAGCTTTCTTT; clone_size: once; d_call: TRBD1; v_call: TRBV7-3; j_call: TRBJ1-1
cdr3_aa: CASNGTGTDTQYF; cdr3_nt: TGTGCCAGCAACGGGACAGGGACAGATACGCAGTATTTT; clone_size: .; d_call: .; v_call: TRBV21-1; j_call: TRBJ2-3
cdr3_aa: CASSQASGVSTEAFF; cdr3_nt: TGTGCCAGCAGCCAAGCTTCAGGGGTTAGTACTGAAGCTTTCTTT; clone_size: .; d_call: .; v_call: TRBV3-1; j_call: TRBJ1-1
cdr3_aa: CASSQEYVPDTEAFF; cdr3_nt: TGCGCCAGCAGCCAAGAATATGTCCCCGACACTGAAGCTTTCTTT; clone_size: .; d_call: .; v_call: TRBV4-1; j_call: TRBJ1-1
cdr3_aa: CASSQDYRMGTDTQYF; cdr3_nt: TGTGCCAGCAGCCAAGACTATAGGATGGGCACAGATACGCAGTATTTT; clone_size: .; d_call: .; v_call: TRBV14; j_call: TRBJ2-3
cdr3_aa: CASSLGTSGYEQYF; cdr3_nt: TGTGCCAGCAGCTTGGGGACTAGCGGCTACGAGCAGTACTTC; clone_size: few; d_call: TRBD2; v_call: TRBV5-6; j_call: TRBJ2-7
cdr3_aa: CASSPIIGTEAFF; cdr3_nt: TGTGCCAGCAGCCCGATTATAGGCACTGAAGCTTTCTTT; clone_size: .; d_call: .; v_call: TRBV7-8; j_call: TRBJ1-1
cdr3_aa: CSAITGLQETQYF; cdr3_nt: TGCAGTGCTATAACTGGTTTACAAGAGACCCAGTACTTC; clone_size: .; d_call: .; v_call: TRBV20-1; j_call: TRBJ2-5